The 21 T cell receptor beta chains below were found in one sample sequenced in a study of regulatory T cells in long-lasting Graves disease. Arm-PCR of CDR3 regions and iRepertoire HTBI primers were the basis on which TCR beta libraries were built. TCRdb redid the calling of the multiplex PCR reads with MiXCR, one entry per CDR3 protein. The data show approximately 350,000 distinct CDR3 sequences, 16% seen once. Sample time point: newly diagnosed GD, antithyroid drugs for less than 3 months. Construction of the TCR library relied on RNA isolated from PBMCs. The same sample was also used in a study of T cells in Graves' hyperthyroidism and ophthalmopathy.

The material sequenced was peripheral blood mononuclear cells (PBMCs), taken at new diagnosis, from a patient treated with antithyroid drugs. The source of these receptors is a man in his forties or fifties with Graves disease.

This clonotype was recorded a few times. J is TRBJ2-5 and V is TRBV24-1; 7 nucleotides agree with TRBD2. This CDR3 has 13 amino acids. The trim removed 7 bases at V and 2 bases at J, leaving 3 bases unmatched. Germline CDR1 KGHDR, CDR2 SFDVKD. CDR3 in DNA: TGTGCCACCAGCCGGGGGGAGCAAGAGACCCAGTACTTC. This codes for CATSRGEQETQYF.

The table lists this clonotype with many counts. V gene TRBV28 combines with J gene TRBJ2-7; 9 nucleotides line up with TRBD1. This CDR3 is 16 amino acids long. With V trimmed by 4 bases and J by 4 bases, 11 bases remained unmatched. Germline-derived CDR1 and CDR2 are MDHEN and SYDVKM. DNA for the CDR3: TGTGCCAGCAGTTGGACCCTGACAGGGGGAGGGTACGAGCAGTACTTC. Its translation is CASSWTLTGGGYEQYF.

Concerning this clonotype: A far larger clone differs by one base, so this is likely a read error. CDR3 in amino acids: CASSRVVGAFYNEQYF. CDR3 DNA sequence: TGTGCCAGCAGCCGGGTCGTGGGGGCCTTCTACAATGAGCAGTACTTC. The rearrangement links TRBV28 to TRBJ2-7, with D maybe TRBD1 (6 bases). The V gene lost 6 bases and the J gene lost 7 bases, with 25 bases spanning the gap. The CDR3 has 16 residues. The germline V gene encodes CDR1 MDHEN and CDR2 SYDVKM.

A word on this clonotype: The conserved phenylalanine or tryptophan is not found at the CDR3 terminus, so this likely reflects a read error. V gene TRBV6-1 combines with J gene TRBJ1-2; D is undetermined. Germline V CDR1 and CDR2: MNHNS, SASEGT. The CDR3 has 11 amino acids. CDR3 bases: TGTGCCAGCATAGATAACAATGGCTACACCCTC. This gives the protein CASIDNNGYTL.

The sample holds many counts of this clonotype. V usage is TRBV20-1 and J usage is TRBJ1-1; D call uncertain. Per germline, CDR1 DFQATT and CDR2 SNEGSKA (reference sequence). The CDR3 has 13 residues. V was trimmed by 3 bases and J by 1 base, leaving 9 bases between them. CDR3 in DNA: TGCAGTGCTAGTGGCCTAGGGAACACTGAAGCTTTCTTT. As protein: CSASGLGNTEAFF.

There are a few counts of this clonotype. The chain is built from TRBV20-1 and TRBJ2-1; 11 positions agree with TRBD2. CDR1 and CDR2 (germline): DFQATT, SNEGSKA (reference sequence). The V gene end was trimmed by 3 bases and the J gene end by 3 bases; junction bases not matched to a gene: 7. The CDR3 contains 16 residues. The CDR3 region is CSARVSGGANYNEQFF. In DNA form, the CDR3 reads TGCAGTGCTAGGGTTAGCGGGGGGGCTAACTACAATGAGCAGTTCTTC.

This clonotype was observed many times. CDR3 sequence: CASSLDYLSEKLFF. CDR3 bases: TGTGCCAGCAGCTTAGACTACCTTAGTGAAAAACTGTTTTTT. This chain uses TRBV11-2 with TRBJ1-4, with D unclear. Per germline, CDR1 SGHAT and CDR2 FQNNGV. V dropped 0 bases and J dropped 7 bases, with 9 bases sitting between them. The CDR3 extends over 14 amino acids.

This CDR3 reads CSVDAAPADRYEQYF. Here the CDR3 DNA reads TGCAGCGTTGACGCAGCCCCGGCGGATAGGTACGAGCAGTACTTC. The chain couples TRBV29-1 to TRBJ2-7; unclear D gene. With 3 bases removed from V and 4 bases from J, the gap between germline ends came to 19 bases. The length of the CDR3 is 15 residues. Germline loops: CDR1 SQVTM, CDR2 ANQGSEA.

This clonotype was detected a few times. An end of the junction differs from the germline gene, which may be a read error. V is TRBV27 and J is TRBJ1-5; a weak D match, TRBD1 (5 bases). CDR3 length: 13 residues. The germline V gene encodes CDR1 MNHEY and CDR2 SMNVEV (reference sequence). In DNA, the CDR3 is TGTGCCAGCAGTCCGGGGGTCTGGCAGCCCCGGCATTTT. It specifies CASSPGVWQPRHF.

This clonotype was seen repeatedly, ten times or more. J is TRBJ2-1 and V is TRBV5-5; D is unresolved. With 4 bases removed from V and 3 bases from J, the gap between germline ends came to 8 bases. Germline loops: CDR1 SGHKS, CDR2 YYEKEE (reference sequence). The CDR3 has 13 residues. CDR3 protein: CASSPHVYNEQFF. The CDR3 DNA sequence: TGTGCCAGCAGCCCCCATGTCTACAATGAGCAGTTCTTC.

Turning to this clonotype: One base separates it from a far larger clone, so it is likely a read error. The rearrangement joins TRBV3-1 to TRBJ2-1; no definite D call. Germline CDR1 and CDR2: LGHDT and YNNKEL (reference sequence). The CDR3 is 12 residues long. The germline V and J ends were trimmed by 5 bases and 10 bases, with 12 bases remaining between them. CDR3 DNA: TGTGCCAGCAGCGCACCGTTCTACGAGCAGTTCTTC. Translating gives CASSAPFYEQFF.

There are a few counts of this clonotype. The chain joins TRBV18 to TRBJ2-3, with unresolved D. CDR1 and CDR2 from the germline V gene are KGHSH and LQKENI. CDR3 size: 15 residues. Trimming stripped 3 bases from V and 0 bases from J, with 10 bases between. The CDR3 region has the DNA TGTGCCAGCTCACCCACCATTTCTAGCACAGATACGCAGTATTTT. Translated: CASSPTISSTDTQYF. Full variable domain (outside the CDR3, taken from reference TRBV18 and TRBJ2-3): NAGVMQNPRHLVRRRGQEARLRCSPMKGHSHVYWYRQLPEEGLKFMVYLQKENIIDESGMPKERFSAEFPKEGPSILRIQQVVRGDSAAYFCASSPTISSTDTQYFGPGTRLTVL.

The V gene is TRBV28, the J gene TRBJ1-3, with D tentatively TRBD1 (5 bases). In germline, CDR1 is MDHEN, CDR2 SYDVKM. The CDR3 is 15 amino acids. The V and J ends lost 3 bases and 0 bases respectively, with 9 bases between them. This CDR3 reads CASSFVQASGNTIYF. The CDR3, as DNA: TGTGCCAGCAGTTTCGTACAGGCCTCTGGAAACACCATATATTTT.

The chain carries TRBV12-3 or TRBV12-4 and TRBJ2-2; TRBD2 agrees at 10 bases. After removal of 5 bases from V and 6 bases from J, the junction contained 12 bases not matched to a gene. The length of the CDR3 is 17 residues. CDR3 in amino acids: CASSDIAGGHPAGELFF. The CDR3 coding sequence is TGTGCCAGCAGTGATATAGCGGGGGGACACCCCGCCGGGGAGCTGTTTTTT.

The J gene is TRBJ1-5, the V gene TRBV29-1, with D possibly matching TRBD1 (6 bases). V lost 7 bases, J lost 2 bases, and 12 bases lay in between. There are 13 residues in the CDR3. The germline V gene encodes CDR1 SQVTM and CDR2 ANQGSEA. CDR3 amino acids: CSGGHRGNQPQHF. The CDR3 nucleotides are TGCAGCGGGGGGCATCGGGGCAATCAGCCCCAGCATTTT. The full variable domain, rest sourced from reference TRBV29-1 and TRBJ1-5, is SAVISQKPSRDICQRGTSLTIQCQVDSQVTMMFWYRQQPGQSLTLIATANQGSEATYESGFVIDKFPISRPNLTFSTLTVSNMSPEDSSIYLCSGGHRGNQPQHFGDGTRLSIL.

Only a few counts were recorded for this clonotype. CDR3 bases: TGTGCCATCAGTGATCCGGGACAGGGGGCTGAAGCTTTCTTT. Translated: CAISDPGQGAEAFF. The chain links TRBV10-3 to TRBJ1-1; 11 bases are a match to TRBD1. Germline trimming cut 3 bases from V and 6 bases from J; bases unmatched to any gene: 3. The CDR3 runs 14 residues. CDR1 and CDR2 (germline): ENHRY, SYGVKD.

In this sample, this clonotype turned up many times. The chain couples TRBV7-2 to TRBJ2-1; 10 nucleotides align to TRBD2. This CDR3 has 15 residues. Germline V gene data show CDR1 as SGHTA and CDR2 as FQGNSA. The junction had 5 bases not matched to a gene; V was cut back by 1 base and J by 8 bases. CDR3 bases: TGTGCCAGCAGCTTAGAAGCGGGGGGGCCCTATGAGCAGTTCTTC. Translation gives CASSLEAGGPYEQFF.

This clonotype was seen repeatedly, ten times or more. The CDR3 reads CASSEYRGPWNSPLHF. The CDR3, as DNA: TGTGCCAGCAGTGAATACCGGGGACCCTGGAATTCACCCCTCCACTTT. The chain carries TRBV25-1 and TRBJ1-6; tentative D call: TRBD1 (5 bases). Deletions cut 0 bases from V and 7 bases from J, with 13 bases between. The CDR3 is made up of 16 amino acids. The germline CDR1 and CDR2 sequences are MGHDK and SYGVNS.

This clonotype occurred many times. The V call is TRBV11-2, the J call TRBJ2-7; no clear D. The CDR3 extends over 13 amino acids. The V gene lost 0 bases and the J gene lost 9 bases, with 12 bases spanning the gap. Germline values: CDR1 SGHAT, CDR2 FQNNGV. CDR3 nucleotide sequence: TGTGCCAGCAGCTTAGAAACGGCGACTGGGCAGTACTTC. It translates to CASSLETATGQYF.

This clonotype was found many times. V usage is TRBV28 and J usage is TRBJ2-2; 9 bases are a match to TRBD1. This CDR3 has 14 residues. V shed 7 bases and J 6 bases; nucleotides not matched to a gene: 6. Germline loops: CDR1 MDHEN, CDR2 SYDVKM. The chain's CDR3 is CASKDRGKPGELFF. As DNA, the CDR3 is TGTGCCAGCAAAGACAGGGGGAAGCCCGGGGAGCTGTTTTTT.

In its sample, this clonotype was seen many times. The chain is built from TRBV3-1 and TRBJ1-6; no clear D gene. Germline-derived CDR1 and CDR2 are LGHDT and YNNKEL (reference sequence). V lost 4 bases and J lost 12, with 10 bases in between. The CDR3 covers 12 residues. The CDR3 loop is CASSPDSGPLHF. The CDR3 DNA is TGTGCCAGCAGCCCCGATTCTGGACCCCTCCACTTT.